This T cell receptor beta chain was documented in a study of shared clonotypes between healthy human individuals (TCRdb year 2020). About the investigation overall: A couple of women and a few men aged 18 to 49 years were included in the cohort. To increase sequencing depth and limit assay-specific biases, different laboratories used diverse techniques to prepare libraries and sequence TCR repertoires. For each donor, CD4 naive and CD4 memory were each run on three plates, CD8 naive on two plates, and CD8 memory on one plate. To estimate repertoire size and how much clonotypes are shared between individuals, the study performed deep sequencing of blood TCR repertoires from about 5 healthy adults. Between about 0.8 and 9.5 billion PBMCs per donor were obtained by leukapheresis. Overall results and qualifications from the work: Even with the large sequencing depth, rarefaction of the sorted-subset datasets indicated that sequencing was incomplete. Only blood was sampled, and tissue TCR repertoires likely differ from those in blood. Because the study included a small number of donors, the genetic and exposure-history diversity represented was limited. Approximately 5% of naive CD4, 3.5% of naive CD8, roughly 2.4% of memory CD4, and 0.4% of memory CD8 clonotypes were shared across several donors. Compared with non-shared clonotypes, the clonotypes found in all four sorted-subset donors had higher generation probabilities. Larger estimated clonotype richness was generally found for naive subsets than for memory subsets. Based on pairwise subsampling, the degree of clonotype sharing among donors was expected to be affected by sequencing depth.

Note on this clone: Its antigen is unknown. One base away there is no much larger clone; base qualities are not given. Other nucleotide sequences in the sample specify the same CDR3.

The V end loses 0 bases and the J end loses 4 bases, and a stretch of 5 bases separates them. The germline V gene specifies SGHRS as CDR1 and YFSETQ as CDR2. CDR3 length: 13 amino acids, cysteine to phenylalanine. The read is trimmed to its CDR3 DNA, 39 bases read in frame from base 1. Using the deep immunoSEQ assay, TCR CDR3 regions were amplified from genomic DNA by multiplex PCR. Genomic DNA extracted from each cell subset was distributed evenly over all wells of several immunoSEQ 96-well plates, and each plate served as one replicate. For sorted subsets, roughly 200 ng of genomic DNA, equivalent to 25,000 to 35,000 T cell genomes, went into each replicate PCR. Purified libraries were measured with a Qubit 3.0 fluorometer, size-checked on a Bioanalyzer 2100, and measured again with the KAPA Library Quantification kit. Each immunoSEQ 96-well plate was sequenced on its own single-read 150-cycle Illumina NextSeq 550 flow cell. The paper's data handling went like this. Because the immunoSEQ output included only junctional sequences and no quality scores, the filtering could not be the same as the filtering used for full-length reads. Sequences were annotated with PyIR, a Python wrapper for IgBLAST v1.9, using IMGT germline references to assign V/J genes and CDR3. Reads were filtered out if the reads had weak V/J assignments (E-value above 1e-6), no CDR3, stop codons, out-of-frame junctions, or ambiguous translated residues. V3J clonotypes were defined as sequences sharing the same inferred V gene, J gene, and CDR3 amino acid sequence. The percentage overlap between two repertoires was calculated by dividing the number of shared unique clonotypes by the size of the smaller repertoire. Richness of each repertoire was evaluated using RTK rarefaction, the Chao1 estimator, and Recon v2.1 estimates of unobserved clonotypes. Generation probabilities were computed with OLGA for all TCRbeta clonotypes obtained by the gDNA method from a handful of donors. As stored in TCRdb, this immuneACCESS dataset retains in-frame rearrangements with V and J assigned. A fraction of the clones does not appear; measured against another copy, unresolved V genes explain less than half of the discrepancy, and the remainder lacks a known reason. Clone size and the V and J calls come from that table; the DNA yielded D and trimming. For this sample the table gives some 1.5 million clones, of which more than 95% were detected only once. The top ten hold about 1% of the sample.

Donors were healthy HIV-negative adults with no recently reported acute infections or vaccinations. Every donor was a Caucasian adult living in Nashville, Tennessee, USA. CD4+ T cells were enriched through magnetic negative selection, after which naive cells were positively selected on CD45RA and the remaining negative fraction served as the memory subset. After blood collection by leukapheresis, PBMCs were isolated using Ficoll-Histopaque density gradient centrifugation and then cryopreserved in the vapor phase of liquid nitrogen. Purity and quantity of every magnetically sorted T cell population were checked by analytical flow cytometry. Each sorted fraction had its genomic DNA isolated and then quantified by UV absorbance on a Nanodrop 2000c.

The receptor's source is a man younger than 45 in good health. What was sequenced was naive CD4+ T cells sorted from blood. Read against the paper, the sample's cell subset or site label means: CD45RA+ positively selected. The chain uses TRBV5-1 and TRBJ1-3; the D gene cannot be named for sure. The CDR3 loop reads CASSLDGGNTIYF. The DNA sequence is given as TGCGCCAGCAGCTTGGACGGGGGAAACACCATATATTTT.